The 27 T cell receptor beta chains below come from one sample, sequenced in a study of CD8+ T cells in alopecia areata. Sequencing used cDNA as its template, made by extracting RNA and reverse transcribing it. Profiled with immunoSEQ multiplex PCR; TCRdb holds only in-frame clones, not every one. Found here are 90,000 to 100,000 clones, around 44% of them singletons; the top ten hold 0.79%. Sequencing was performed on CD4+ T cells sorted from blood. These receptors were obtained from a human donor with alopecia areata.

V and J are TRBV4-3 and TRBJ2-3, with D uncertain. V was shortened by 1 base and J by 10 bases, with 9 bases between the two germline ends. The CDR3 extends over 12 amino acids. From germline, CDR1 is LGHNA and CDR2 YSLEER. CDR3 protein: CASSQAGGAQYF. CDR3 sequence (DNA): TGCGCCAGCAGCCAAGCTGGTGGTGCGCAGTATTTT.

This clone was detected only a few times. CDR3 residues: CAISESRTGSYEQYF. In DNA, the CDR3 is TGTGCCATCAGTGAATCCCGGACAGGTTCCTACGAGCAGTACTTC. The V call is TRBV10-3, the J call TRBJ2-7, with 7 nucleotides matching TRBD1. The CDR3 totals 15 residues. From germline, CDR1 is ENHRY and CDR2 SYGVKD. V was clipped by 3 bases and J by 1 base; unmatched bases: 6.

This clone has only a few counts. DNA of the CDR3: TGTGCCTGGAGAGGGGGCTCCGGAAACATTCAGTACTTC. It yields the protein CAWRGGSGNIQYF. The chain combines TRBV30 with TRBJ2-4, with 7 bases matching TRBD1. CDR1 is GTSNPN and CDR2 is SVGIG in the germline V gene (reference sequence). The CDR3 covers 13 residues. V dropped 3 bases and J dropped 6; count of bases not matched to a gene: 5.

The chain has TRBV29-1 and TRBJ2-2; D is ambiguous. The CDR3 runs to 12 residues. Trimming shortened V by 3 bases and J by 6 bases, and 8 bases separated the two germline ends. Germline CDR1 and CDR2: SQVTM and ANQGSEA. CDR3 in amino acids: CSVDSFPGELFF. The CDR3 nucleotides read TGCAGCGTTGACAGCTTCCCCGGGGAGCTGTTTTTT.

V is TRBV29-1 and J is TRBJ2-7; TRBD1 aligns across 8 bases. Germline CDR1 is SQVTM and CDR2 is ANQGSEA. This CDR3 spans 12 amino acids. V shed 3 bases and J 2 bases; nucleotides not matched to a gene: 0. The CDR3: CSVEGQAYEQYF. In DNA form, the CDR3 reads TGCAGCGTTGAGGGACAGGCCTACGAGCAGTACTTC.

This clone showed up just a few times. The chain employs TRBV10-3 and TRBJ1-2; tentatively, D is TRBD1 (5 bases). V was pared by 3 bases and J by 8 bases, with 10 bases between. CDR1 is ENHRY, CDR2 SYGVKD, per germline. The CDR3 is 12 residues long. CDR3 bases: TGTGCCATCAGTGACCCAGGGACCGGCTACACCTTC. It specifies CAISDPGTGYTF.

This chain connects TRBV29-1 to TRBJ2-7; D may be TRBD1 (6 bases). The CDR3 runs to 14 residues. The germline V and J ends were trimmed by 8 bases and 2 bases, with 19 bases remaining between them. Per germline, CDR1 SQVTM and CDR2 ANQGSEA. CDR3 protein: CSSTSQGRPYEQYF. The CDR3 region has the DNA TGCAGCTCGACCTCGCAGGGGAGACCCTACGAGCAGTACTTC.

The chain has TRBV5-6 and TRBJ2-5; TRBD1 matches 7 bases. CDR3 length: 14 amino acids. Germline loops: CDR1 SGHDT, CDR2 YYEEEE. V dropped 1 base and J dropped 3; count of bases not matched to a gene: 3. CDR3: CASSLRTGEETQYF. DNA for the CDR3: TGTGCCAGCAGCTTGCGGACAGGAGAAGAGACCCAGTACTTC.

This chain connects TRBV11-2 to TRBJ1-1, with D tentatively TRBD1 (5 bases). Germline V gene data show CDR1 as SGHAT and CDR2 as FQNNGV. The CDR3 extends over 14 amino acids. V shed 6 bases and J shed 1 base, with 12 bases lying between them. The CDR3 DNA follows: TGTGCCAGCAGTCCAGGGTTCACGAACACTGAAGCTTTCTTT. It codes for CASSPGFTNTEAFF.

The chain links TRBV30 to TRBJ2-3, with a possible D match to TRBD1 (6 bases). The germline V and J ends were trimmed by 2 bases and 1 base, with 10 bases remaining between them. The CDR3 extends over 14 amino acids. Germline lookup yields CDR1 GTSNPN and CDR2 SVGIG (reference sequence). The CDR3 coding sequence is TGTGCCTGGAGTAACTCAGGGGGCACAGATACGCAGTATTTT. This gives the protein CAWSNSGGTDTQYF.

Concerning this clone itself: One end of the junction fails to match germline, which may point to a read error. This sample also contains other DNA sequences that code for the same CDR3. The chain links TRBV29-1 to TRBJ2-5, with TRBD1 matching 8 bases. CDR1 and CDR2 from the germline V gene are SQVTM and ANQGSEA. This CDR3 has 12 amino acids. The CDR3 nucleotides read TGCAGCGCCGACGGACAGGGACAGACCCAATACTTC. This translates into CSADGQGQTQYF.

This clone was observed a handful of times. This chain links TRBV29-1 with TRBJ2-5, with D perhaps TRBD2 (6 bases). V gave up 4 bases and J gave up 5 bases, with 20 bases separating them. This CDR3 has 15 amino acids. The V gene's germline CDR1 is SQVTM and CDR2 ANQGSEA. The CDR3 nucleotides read TGCAGCGTTGTAGGCGGGAATCTTGGTCGGGAGACCCAGTACTTC. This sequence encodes CSVVGGNLGRETQYF.

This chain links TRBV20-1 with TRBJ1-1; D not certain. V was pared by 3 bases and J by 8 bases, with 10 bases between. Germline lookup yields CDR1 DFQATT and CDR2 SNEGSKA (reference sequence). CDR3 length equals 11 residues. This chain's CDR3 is CSAREHYEAFF. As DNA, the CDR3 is TGCAGTGCTAGGGAACACTACGAAGCTTTCTTT.

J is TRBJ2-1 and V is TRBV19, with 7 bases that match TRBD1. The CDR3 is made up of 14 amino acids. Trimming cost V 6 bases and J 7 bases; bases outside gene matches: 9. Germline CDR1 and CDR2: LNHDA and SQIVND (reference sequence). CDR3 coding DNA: TGTGCCAGTAGCCAGACAGGGAAGGAGAATGAGCAGTTCTTC. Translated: CASSQTGKENEQFF.

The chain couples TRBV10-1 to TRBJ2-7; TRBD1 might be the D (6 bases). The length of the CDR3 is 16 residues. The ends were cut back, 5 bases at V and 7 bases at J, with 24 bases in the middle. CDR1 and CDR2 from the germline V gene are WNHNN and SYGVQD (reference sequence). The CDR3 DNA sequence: TGCGCCAGCAGTTACACAAGGGACAACGGCCTGGGGGAGCAGTACTTC. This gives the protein CASSYTRDNGLGEQYF.

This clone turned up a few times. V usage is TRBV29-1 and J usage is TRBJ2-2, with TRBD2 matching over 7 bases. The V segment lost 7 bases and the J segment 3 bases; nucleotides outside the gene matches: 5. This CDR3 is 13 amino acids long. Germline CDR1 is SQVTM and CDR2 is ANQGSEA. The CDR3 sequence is CSAGRGDTGELFF. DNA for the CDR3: TGCAGCGCGGGACGGGGGGACACCGGGGAGCTGTTTTTT.

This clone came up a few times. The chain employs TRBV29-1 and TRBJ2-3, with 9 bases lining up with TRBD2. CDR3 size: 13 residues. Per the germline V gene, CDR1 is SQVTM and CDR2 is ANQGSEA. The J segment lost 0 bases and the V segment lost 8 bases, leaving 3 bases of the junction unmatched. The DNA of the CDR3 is TGCAGCTCTAGCGGGACTAGCACAGATACGCAGTATTTT. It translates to CSSSGTSTDTQYF.

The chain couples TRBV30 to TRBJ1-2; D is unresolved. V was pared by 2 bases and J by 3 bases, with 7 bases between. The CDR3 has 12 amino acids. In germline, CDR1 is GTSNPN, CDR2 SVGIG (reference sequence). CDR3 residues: CAWSWLDYGYTF. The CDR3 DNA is TGTGCCTGGAGTTGGTTAGACTATGGCTACACCTTC. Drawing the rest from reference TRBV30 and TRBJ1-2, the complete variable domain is SQTIHQWPATLVQPVGSPLSLECTVEGTSNPNLYWYRQAAGRGLQLLFYSVGIGQISSEVPQNLSASRPQDRQFILSSKKLLLSDSGFYLCAWSWLDYGYTFGSGTRLTVV.

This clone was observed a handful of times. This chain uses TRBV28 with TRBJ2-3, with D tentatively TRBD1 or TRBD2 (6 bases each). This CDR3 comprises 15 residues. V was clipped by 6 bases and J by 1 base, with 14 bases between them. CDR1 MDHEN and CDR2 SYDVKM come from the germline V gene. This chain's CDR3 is CASSPGGTGTDTQYF. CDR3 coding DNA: TGTGCCAGCAGCCCCGGGGGCACGGGCACAGATACGCAGTATTTT. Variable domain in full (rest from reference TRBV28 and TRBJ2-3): DVKVTQSSRYLVKRTGEKVFLECVQDMDHENMFWYRQDPGLGLRLIYFSYDVKMKEKGDIPEGYSVSREKKERFSLILESASTNQTSMYLCASSPGGTGTDTQYFGPGTRLTVL.

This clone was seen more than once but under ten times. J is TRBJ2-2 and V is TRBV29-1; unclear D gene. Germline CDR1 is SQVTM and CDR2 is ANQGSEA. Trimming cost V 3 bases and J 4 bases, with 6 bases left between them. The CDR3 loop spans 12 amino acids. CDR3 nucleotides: TGCAGCGTTGAGCGAATCACCGGGGAGCTGTTTTTT. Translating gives CSVERITGELFF.

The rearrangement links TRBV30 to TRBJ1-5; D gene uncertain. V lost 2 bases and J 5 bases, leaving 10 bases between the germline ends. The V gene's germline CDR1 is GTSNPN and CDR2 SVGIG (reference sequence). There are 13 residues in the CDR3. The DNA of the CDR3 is TGTGCCTGGAGTCAGGAGGAGGATCAGCCCCAGCATTTT. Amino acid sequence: CAWSQEEDQPQHF.

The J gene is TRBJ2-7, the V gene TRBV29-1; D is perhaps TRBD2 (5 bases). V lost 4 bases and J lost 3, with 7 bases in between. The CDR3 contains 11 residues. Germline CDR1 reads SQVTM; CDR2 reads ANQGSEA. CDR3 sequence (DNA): TGCAGCGTTGCGGAGGACTACGAGCAGTACTTC. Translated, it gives CSVAEDYEQYF.

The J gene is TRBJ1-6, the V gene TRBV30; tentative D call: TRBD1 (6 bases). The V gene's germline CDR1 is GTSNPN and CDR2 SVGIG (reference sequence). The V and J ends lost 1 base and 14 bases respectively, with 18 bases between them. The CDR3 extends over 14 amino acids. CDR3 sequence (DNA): TGTGCCTGGAGTGAGTTCCAGGGGAGTTCTTCCCTCCACTTT. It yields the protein CAWSEFQGSSSLHF.

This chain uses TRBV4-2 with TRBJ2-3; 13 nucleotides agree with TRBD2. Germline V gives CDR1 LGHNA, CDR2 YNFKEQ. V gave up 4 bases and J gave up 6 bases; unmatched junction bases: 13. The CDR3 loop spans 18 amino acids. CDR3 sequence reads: CASSPGLAGVSRSDTQYF. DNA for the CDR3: TGTGCCAGCAGCCCAGGACTAGCGGGGGTTTCTAGGTCGGATACGCAGTATTTT.

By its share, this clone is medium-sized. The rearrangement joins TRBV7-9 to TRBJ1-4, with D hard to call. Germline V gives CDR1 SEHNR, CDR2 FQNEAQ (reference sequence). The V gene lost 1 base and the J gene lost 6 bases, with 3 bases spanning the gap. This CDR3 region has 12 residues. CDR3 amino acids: CASSLGDEKLFF. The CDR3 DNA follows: TGTGCCAGCAGCTTAGGCGATGAAAAACTGTTTTTT.

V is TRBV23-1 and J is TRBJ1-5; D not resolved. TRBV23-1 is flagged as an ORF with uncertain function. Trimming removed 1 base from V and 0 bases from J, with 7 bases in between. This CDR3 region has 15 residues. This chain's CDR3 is CASSQLQTSNQPQHF. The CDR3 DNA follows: TGCGCCAGCAGTCAATTACAGACTAGCAATCAGCCCCAGCATTTT.

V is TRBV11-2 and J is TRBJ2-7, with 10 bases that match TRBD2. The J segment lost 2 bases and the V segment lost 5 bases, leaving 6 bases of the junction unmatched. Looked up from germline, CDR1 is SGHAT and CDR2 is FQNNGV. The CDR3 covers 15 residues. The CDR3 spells CASSASTSGTYEQYF. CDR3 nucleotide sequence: TGTGCCAGCAGCGCAAGCACTAGCGGGACCTACGAGCAGTACTTC.